Listed here are 27 T cell receptor beta chains from one sample, sequenced in a study of blood T cell repertoires in COVID-19. Profiled with immunoSEQ multiplex PCR; TCRdb holds only in-frame clones, not every one. The table lists 130,000 to 150,000 clones, 84% of them singletons. The material sequenced was PBMCs or T cells enriched from blood (not recorded which). These receptors came from a woman between 50 and 59 years old who had been exposed to COVID-19.

V usage is TRBV19 and J usage is TRBJ1-1; possible D gene TRBD1, 5 bases. Trimming removed 6 bases from V and 1 base from J, with 15 bases in between. This CDR3 has 15 residues. Germline V CDR1 and CDR2: LNHDA, SQIVND (reference sequence). CDR3 region: CASSPSGVRNTEAFF. In nucleotides, the CDR3 is TGTGCCAGTAGCCCCTCGGGGGTAAGGAACACTGAAGCTTTCTTT.

The chain has TRBV5-1 and TRBJ2-3, with 7 nucleotides matching TRBD2. J gave up 4 bases and V 4 bases, and 9 bases lay outside the gene matches. This CDR3 region has 15 residues. In germline, CDR1 is SGHRS, CDR2 YFSETQ. DNA for the CDR3: TGCGCCAGCAGCGGGAGGGCTCCCTGGGCAGATACGCAGTATTTT. It yields the protein CASSGRAPWADTQYF.

CDR3 bases: TGTGCCAGCAGCCAAACCAGTTATGGCTACACCTTC. This codes for CASSQTSYGYTF. The chain joins TRBV14 to TRBJ1-2; unclear D gene. The CDR3 consists of 12 residues. Looked up from germline, CDR1 is SGHDN and CDR2 is FVKESK. Trimming took off 2 bases at V and 5 bases at J, with 6 bases between the two ends.

The chain carries TRBV4-3 and TRBJ1-2, with no clear D. This CDR3 contains 13 residues. Germline assignment: CDR1 LGHNA and CDR2 YSLEER. V was trimmed by 0 bases and J by 4 bases, leaving 6 bases between them. In nucleotides, the CDR3 is TGCGCCAGCAGCCAAGAACCCGGCTATGGCTACACCTTC. Translating it yields CASSQEPGYGYTF.

This sequence joins TRBV18 and TRBJ1-4; D is possibly TRBD1 (5 bases). The V and J ends lost 3 bases and 16 bases respectively, with 18 bases between them. The germline CDR1 and CDR2 sequences are KGHSH and LQKENI. The CDR3 is 13 residues long. The CDR3 nucleotides read TGTGCCAGCTCACCCGGATCAGGAGGGGTGACGTTTTTT. The encoded protein is CASSPGSGGVTFF.

The CDR3 nucleotides are TGTGCCAGCAGTTTAAGACTCCTGGCAGGGCCCGGGGAGCTGTTTTTT. This codes for CASSLRLLAGPGELFF. The chain combines TRBV27 with TRBJ2-2; D perhaps matches TRBD1 (5 bases). Deletions cut 2 bases from V and 6 bases from J, with 16 bases between. Germline CDR1 reads MNHEY; CDR2 reads SMNVEV (reference sequence). This CDR3 has 16 amino acids.

The J gene is TRBJ2-7, the V gene TRBV3-1 (or the pseudogene TRBV3-2); possibly TRBD1 for D (6 bases). The CDR3 length is 16 residues. With 4 bases removed from V and 0 bases from J, the gap between germline ends came to 16 bases. Germline-derived CDR1 and CDR2 are LGHDT and YNNKEL (reference sequence). CDR3 DNA sequence: TGTGCCAGCAGCCGCCCCAGACAGGATACCTCCTACGAGCAGTACTTC. This sequence encodes CASSRPRQDTSYEQYF.

This chain joins TRBV5-1 and TRBJ2-1; 7 positions agree with TRBD1. The CDR3 loop spans 14 amino acids. The V and J ends lost 4 bases and 3 bases, in that order; junction bases with no gene match: 4. Germline-derived CDR1 and CDR2 are SGHRS and YFSETQ. For the CDR3, the DNA is TGCGCCAGCAGCCCGGGACAGAACTACAATGAGCAGTTCTTC. This gives the protein CASSPGQNYNEQFF.

The chain recombines TRBV5-1 with TRBJ2-1, with TRBD1 as a possible D gene (5 bases). The germline gives CDR1 SGHRS, CDR2 YFSETQ. Trimming removed 0 bases from V and 6 bases from J, with 19 bases in between. The CDR3 runs to 17 residues. As DNA, the CDR3 is TGCGCCAGCAGCTTGGGGGGAACAGGATGGGGCTCCAATGAGCAGTTCTTC. Translation gives CASSLGGTGWGSNEQFF.

This rearrangement joins TRBV12-3 or TRBV12-4 to TRBJ1-4; D is undetermined. CDR3 size: 13 residues. Trimming stripped 5 bases from V and 8 bases from J, with 12 bases between. The CDR3 DNA is TGTGCCAGCAGTAACACACCGGGAGAAAAACTGTTTTTT. It specifies CASSNTPGEKLFF.

The rearrangement uses TRBV2 and TRBJ2-2; 12 bases map to TRBD2. Per the germline V gene, CDR1 is SNHLY and CDR2 is FYNNEI. After removal of 3 bases from V and 7 bases from J, the junction contained 9 bases not matched to a gene. This CDR3 has 17 residues. DNA for the CDR3: TGTGCCAGCAGTGAGGGTGGACTAGCGGGAAAGGGCGGGGAGCTGTTTTTT. Its translation is CASSEGGLAGKGGELFF.

The chain couples TRBV9 to TRBJ1-1, with 8 bases aligning to TRBD1. CDR1 is SGDLS, CDR2 YYNGEE, per germline. Germline trimming cut 4 bases from V and 1 base from J; bases unmatched to any gene: 6. The CDR3 runs 15 residues. In DNA form, the CDR3 reads TGTGCCAGCAGCTTGGCAGGACAGGGGAACACTGAAGCTTTCTTT. It yields the protein CASSLAGQGNTEAFF. Using reference TRBV9 and TRBJ1-1 for the parts outside the CDR3, the full variable domain is DSGVTQTPKHLITATGQRVTLRCSPRSGDLSVYWYQQSLDQGLQFLIQYYNGEERAKGNILERFSAQQFPDLHSELNLSSLELGDSALYFCASSLAGQGNTEAFFGQGTRLTVV.

The V call is TRBV19, the J call TRBJ1-6, with 9 bases identical to TRBD1. This CDR3 is 17 amino acids long. Germline loops: CDR1 LNHDA, CDR2 SQIVND (reference sequence). V shed 5 bases and J 0 bases; nucleotides not matched to a gene: 5. The CDR3 DNA reads TGTGCCAGTAGTCAAGGGACAGGGAGCTCCTATAATTCACCCCTCCACTTT. Its translation is CASSQGTGSSYNSPLHF. The entire variable domain, with the rest obtained from reference TRBV19 and TRBJ1-6, is as follows: DGGITQSPKYLFRKEGQNVTLSCEQNLNHDAMYWYRQDPGQGLRLIYYSQIVNDFQKGDIAEGYSVSREKKESFPLTVTSAQKNPTAFYLCASSQGTGSSYNSPLHFGNGTRLTVT.

CDR3: CASRAGPSSYNEQFF. The CDR3 DNA sequence: TGTGCCAGCCGAGCGGGGCCCAGCTCCTACAATGAGCAGTTCTTC. The genes are TRBV7-2 and TRBJ2-1; 7 positions match TRBD2. V was clipped by 8 bases and J by 0 bases; unmatched bases: 7. CDR3 size: 15 residues. Germline V lookup: CDR1 SGHTA, CDR2 FQGNSA.

J is TRBJ2-6 and V is TRBV6-4; maybe TRBD1 (6 bases). The V gene's germline CDR1 is MRHNA and CDR2 SNTAGT. The length of the CDR3 is 16 residues. The V end was cut by 4 bases, the J end by 0 bases, with 10 bases between. CDR3: CASSATDSSGANVLTF. Written as DNA, the CDR3 is TGTGCCAGCAGTGCCACGGACAGCTCTGGGGCCAACGTCCTGACTTTC.

The rearrangement links TRBV4-1 to TRBJ2-2; 11 positions match TRBD2. Germline V gives CDR1 MGHRA, CDR2 YSYEKL. The CDR3 has 19 amino acids. V gave up 0 bases and J gave up 6 bases; unmatched junction bases: 12. In DNA form, the CDR3 reads TGCGCCAGCAGCCAAGATGGGATCTTAGCGGGAGGGGATCCCGGGGAGCTGTTTTTT. The encoded protein is CASSQDGILAGGDPGELFF.

The V call is TRBV6-1, the J call TRBJ1-3; TRBD1 aligns across 7 bases. There are 17 residues in the CDR3. The ends lost 4 bases at V and 0 bases at J; junction bases unmatched: 9. CDR1 and CDR2 from the germline V gene are MNHNS and SASEGT. The chain's CDR3 is CASSVRQGRSSGNTIYF. For the CDR3, the DNA is TGTGCCAGCAGTGTTCGACAGGGCCGGAGCTCTGGAAACACCATATATTTT.

This chain links TRBV12-5 with TRBJ2-1, with TRBD1 matching over 11 bases. V was clipped by 4 bases and J by 7 bases; unmatched bases: 0. The length of the CDR3 is 13 residues. The germline V gene encodes CDR1 LGHNT and CDR2 FRNRAP. In DNA, the CDR3 is TGTGCTAGTGGTTGGGACAGGGGGAATGAGCAGTTCTTC. Protein sequence: CASGWDRGNEQFF.

This chain links TRBV5-1 with TRBJ2-6; TRBD1 agrees at 9 bases. V dropped 7 bases and J dropped 4; count of bases not matched to a gene: 6. Germline CDR1 and CDR2: SGHRS and YFSETQ. The CDR3 consists of 15 residues. In nucleotides, the CDR3 is TGCGCCAGCGAGACAGGGGGTACGGGGGCCAACGTCCTGACTTTC. The encoded protein is CASETGGTGANVLTF.

V and J are TRBV19 and TRBJ1-2; no reliable D call. Germline V gene sequence: CDR1 LNHDA, CDR2 SQIVND (reference sequence). The CDR3 covers 13 residues. V was clipped by 4 bases and J by 4 bases, with 10 bases between them. The CDR3, as DNA: TGTGCCAGTAGTAACAGCCGCTTCTATGGCTACACCTTC. This sequence encodes CASSNSRFYGYTF.

The gene calls are TRBV20-1 and TRBJ1-3; 8 bases fit TRBD1. Germline V gene data show CDR1 as DFQATT and CDR2 as SNEGSKA (reference sequence). J was trimmed by 0 bases and V by 3 bases; bases with no gene match: 13. The length of the CDR3 is 18 residues. The CDR3 sequence is CSASSAGGSPRSGNTIYF. In DNA form, the CDR3 reads TGCAGTGCTAGTAGTGCAGGGGGCTCACCCCGCTCTGGAAACACCATATATTTT.

V usage is TRBV7-2 and J usage is TRBJ2-1; TRBD1 matches at 8 bases. The V segment lost 5 bases and the J segment 3 bases; nucleotides outside the gene matches: 9. The CDR3 has 16 amino acids. Germline assignment: CDR1 SGHTA and CDR2 FQGNSA. The CDR3 DNA is TGTGCCAGCAGCACATCCGGACAGGGTGGCTACAATGAGCAGTTCTTC. Encoded protein: CASSTSGQGGYNEQFF. Full variable domain (rest looked up from reference TRBV7-2 and TRBJ2-1): GAGVSQSPSNKVTEKGKDVELRCDPISGHTALYWYRQSLGQGLEFLIYFQGNSAPDKSGLPSDRFSAERTGGSVSTLTIQRTQQEDSAVYLCASSTSGQGGYNEQFFGPGTRLTVL.

The count of this clone is one. V usage is TRBV2 and J usage is TRBJ1-6; 7 nucleotides line up with TRBD1. The CDR3 totals 15 residues. The V gene end was trimmed by 7 bases and the J gene end by 7 bases; junction bases not matched to a gene: 10. Germline V gives CDR1 SNHLY, CDR2 FYNNEI. As DNA, the CDR3 is TGTGCCAGCATGATATTAACAGGGGCCAATTCACCCCTCCACTTT. This sequence encodes CASMILTGANSPLHF.

The CDR3: CASSGHATYEQYF. CDR3 bases: TGTGCCAGCAGCGGACACGCTACCTACGAGCAGTACTTC. The J gene is TRBJ2-7, the V gene TRBV28; D perhaps matches TRBD1 (5 bases). CDR3 length: 13 residues. V was clipped by 6 bases and J by 2 bases, with 11 bases between them. Germline V gives CDR1 MDHEN, CDR2 SYDVKM.

The V call is TRBV5-4, the J call TRBJ2-2; 11 bases agree with TRBD2. Germline V gene sequence: CDR1 SGHNT, CDR2 YYREEE (reference sequence). V lost 5 bases to trimming and J lost 0 bases; unmatched junction nucleotides: 12. The length of the CDR3 is 19 residues. CDR3 in amino acids: CASSPPRLAGITNTGELFF. In DNA, the CDR3 is TGTGCCAGCAGTCCTCCCCGACTAGCGGGAATAACGAACACCGGGGAGCTGTTTTTT.

The J gene is TRBJ2-1, the V gene TRBV7-2; 11 bases fit TRBD2. Unmatched junction bases numbered 4, after V lost 1 base and J lost 8 bases. This CDR3 contains 15 residues. CDR1 is SGHTA, CDR2 FQGNSA, per germline. The CDR3 region has the DNA TGTGCCAGCAGCTTAGAACTAGCGGGAGCCCATGAGCAGTTCTTC. Its protein is CASSLELAGAHEQFF.

The chain combines TRBV27 with TRBJ1-4; 9 bases are shared with TRBD1. The V segment lost 10 bases and the J segment 5 bases; nucleotides outside the gene matches: 5. This CDR3 region has 13 residues. Germline V CDR1 and CDR2: MNHEY, SMNVEV (reference sequence). CDR3 loop: CATRDRENEKLFF. As DNA, the CDR3 is TGTGCCACCCGGGACAGGGAAAATGAAAAACTGTTTTTT.